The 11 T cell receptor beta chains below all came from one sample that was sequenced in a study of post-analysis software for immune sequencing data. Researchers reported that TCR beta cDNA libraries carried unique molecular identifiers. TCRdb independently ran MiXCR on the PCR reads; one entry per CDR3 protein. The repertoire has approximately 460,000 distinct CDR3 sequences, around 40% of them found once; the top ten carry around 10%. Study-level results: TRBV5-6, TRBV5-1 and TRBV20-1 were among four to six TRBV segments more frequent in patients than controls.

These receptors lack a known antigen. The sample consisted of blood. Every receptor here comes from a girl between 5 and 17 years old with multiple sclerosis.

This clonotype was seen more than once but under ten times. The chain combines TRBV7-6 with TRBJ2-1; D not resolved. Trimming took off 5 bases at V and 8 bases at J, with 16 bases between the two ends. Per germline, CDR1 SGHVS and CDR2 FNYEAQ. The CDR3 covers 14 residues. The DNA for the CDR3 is TGTGCCAGCAGCCCCGCCCACGCGCGCGATGAGCAGTTCTTC. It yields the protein CASSPAHARDEQFF.

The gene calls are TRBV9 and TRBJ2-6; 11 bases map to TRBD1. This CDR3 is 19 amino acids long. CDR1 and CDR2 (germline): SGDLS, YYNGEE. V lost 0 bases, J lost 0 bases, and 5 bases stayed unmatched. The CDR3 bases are TGTGCCAGCAGCGTAGAGTGGGGACAGGGGGGCTCTGGGGCCAACGTCCTGACTTTC. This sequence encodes CASSVEWGQGGSGANVLTF.

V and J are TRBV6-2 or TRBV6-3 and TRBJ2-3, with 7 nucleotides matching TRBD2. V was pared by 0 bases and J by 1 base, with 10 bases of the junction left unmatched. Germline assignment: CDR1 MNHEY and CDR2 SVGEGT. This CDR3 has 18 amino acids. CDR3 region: CASSYSNAGVDGTDTQYF. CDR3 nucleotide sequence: TGTGCCAGCAGTTACTCGAACGCGGGAGTAGACGGCACAGATACGCAGTATTTT.

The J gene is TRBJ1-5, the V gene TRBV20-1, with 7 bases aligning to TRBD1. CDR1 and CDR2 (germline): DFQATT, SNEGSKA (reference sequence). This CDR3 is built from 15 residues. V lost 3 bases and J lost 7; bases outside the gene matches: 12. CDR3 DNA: TGCAGTGCTAGTCCCCCAACAGGGGAGCGCCAGCCCCAGCATTTT. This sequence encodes CSASPPTGERQPQHF.

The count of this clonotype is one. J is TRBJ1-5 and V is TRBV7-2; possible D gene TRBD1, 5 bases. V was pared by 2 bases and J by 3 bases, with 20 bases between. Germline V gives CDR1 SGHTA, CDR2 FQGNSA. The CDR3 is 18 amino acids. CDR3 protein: CASSLISPGGYPNQPQHF. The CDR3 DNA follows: TGTGCCAGCAGCTTAATCTCCCCGGGGGGGTATCCCAATCAGCCCCAGCATTTT.

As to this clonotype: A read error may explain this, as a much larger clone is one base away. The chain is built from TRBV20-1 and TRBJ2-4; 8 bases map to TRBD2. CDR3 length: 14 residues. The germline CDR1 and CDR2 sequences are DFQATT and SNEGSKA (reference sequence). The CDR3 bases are TGCAGTGCCTCAGACAGCGGGAGCTTGAACATGCAGTACTTC. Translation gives CSASDSGSLNMQYF.

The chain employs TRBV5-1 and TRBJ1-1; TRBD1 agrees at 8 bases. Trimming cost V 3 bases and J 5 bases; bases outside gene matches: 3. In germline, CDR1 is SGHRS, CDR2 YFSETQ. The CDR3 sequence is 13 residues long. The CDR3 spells CASSSRGLTEAFF. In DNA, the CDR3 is TGCGCCAGCAGCTCCAGGGGGCTAACTGAAGCTTTCTTT.

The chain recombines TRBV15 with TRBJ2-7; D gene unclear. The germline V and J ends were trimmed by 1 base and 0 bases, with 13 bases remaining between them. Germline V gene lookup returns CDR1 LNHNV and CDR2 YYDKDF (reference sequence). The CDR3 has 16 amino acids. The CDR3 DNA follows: TGTGCCACCAGCAGAGTTAGTTGGACGAGCTCCTACGAGCAGTACTTC. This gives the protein CATSRVSWTSSYEQYF.

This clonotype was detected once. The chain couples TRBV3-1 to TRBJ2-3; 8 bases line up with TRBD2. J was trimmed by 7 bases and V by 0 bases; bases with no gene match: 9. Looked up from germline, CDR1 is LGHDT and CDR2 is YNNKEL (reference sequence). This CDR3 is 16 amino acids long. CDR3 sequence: CASSQDASGSMNTQYF. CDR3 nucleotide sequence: TGTGCCAGCAGCCAAGACGCCAGCGGGAGTATGAATACGCAGTATTTT.

CDR3 sequence reads: CASSPDGQDQYF. CDR3 bases: TGCGCCAGCTCTCCGGACGGACAGGACCAGTACTTC. The rearrangement links TRBV5-1 to TRBJ2-7; 7 bases fit TRBD1. Trimming took 7 bases from V and 10 from J; bases not matched to a gene: 11. CDR1 and CDR2 from the germline V gene are SGHRS and YFSETQ. This CDR3 spans 12 amino acids.

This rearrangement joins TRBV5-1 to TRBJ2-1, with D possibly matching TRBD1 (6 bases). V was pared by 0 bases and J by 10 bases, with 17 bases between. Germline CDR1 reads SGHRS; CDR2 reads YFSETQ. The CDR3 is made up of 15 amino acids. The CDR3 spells CASSLETGWPREQFF. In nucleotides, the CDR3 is TGCGCCAGCAGCTTGGAAACAGGGTGGCCGCGCGAGCAGTTCTTC.